These T cell receptor beta chains were read from a single sample in a study of blood T cell repertoires in COVID-19. Clones were read by immunoSEQ multiplex PCR, and TCRdb kept only the in-frame ones, dropping some. The data hold a few hundred thousand clones, with approximately 85% observed a single time. The specimen was peripheral blood. The receptors originated from a man aged 50 to 59 who had recovered from COVID-19. Each CDR3 is given with its conserved first and last residue. A D gene is named only where the DNA matches it firmly. Clone size is shown for a subset of rows, as once, few, many or a class of expanded clone.

size | J | V | D | CDR3 | DNA
NA | TRBJ1-2 | TRBV29-1 | NA | CSVEVFGTNYGYTF | TGCAGCGTTGAGGTTTTTGGGACAAATTATGGCTACACCTTC
NA | TRBJ2-7 | TRBV15 | NA | CATSRGTGTRAYEQYF | TGTGCCACCAGCAGAGGAACCGGGACACGGGCCTACGAGCAGTACTTC
NA | TRBJ2-3 | TRBV18 | TRBD2 | CASSPLAGGGTDTQYF | TGTGCCAGCTCACCCCTAGCGGGAGGCGGAACAGATACGCAGTATTTT
NA | TRBJ2-7 | TRBV28 | TRBD1 | CASRQGAFGYEQYF | TGTGCCAGCAGGCAGGGGGCTTTCGGCTACGAGCAGTACTTC
NA | TRBJ2-1 | TRBV29-1 | NA | CSAFARAINEQFF | TGCAGCGCTTTCGCGAGGGCTATCAATGAGCAGTTCTTC
NA | TRBJ1-1 | TRBV19 | TRBD1 | CASTPRTGVMNTEAFF | TGTGCCAGTACCCCACGGACAGGGGTTATGAACACTGAAGCTTTCTTT
NA | TRBJ2-4 | TRBV18 | NA | CASSPTIENIQYF | TGTGCCAGCTCACCAACGATAGAAAACATTCAGTACTTC
NA | TRBJ2-5 | TRBV7-2 | NA | CASSFNRGSGGETQYF | TGTGCCAGCAGCTTCAATCGGGGGTCCGGGGGAGAGACCCAGTACTTC
NA | TRBJ1-6 | TRBV28 | TRBD1 | CASIQGGSYNSPLHF | TGTGCCAGTATACAGGGGGGCTCCTATAATTCACCCCTCCACTTT
few | TRBJ2-7 | TRBV6-5 | NA | CASSSTLTPHEQYF | TGTGCCAGCAGTTCCACGCTGACTCCCCACGAGCAGTACTTC
NA | TRBJ2-5 | TRBV5-4 | TRBD2 | CASSWTSGRQETQYF | TGTGCCAGCAGCTGGACTAGCGGGAGGCAAGAGACCCAGTACTTC
NA | TRBJ1-1 | TRBV19 | TRBD1 | CASSTPGSDRGIRFTEAFF | TGTGCCAGTAGTACCCCCGGCTCCGACAGGGGGATTCGATTCACTGAAGCTTTCTTT
NA | TRBJ1-1 | TRBV7-9 | NA | CASSLVQDPNTEAFF | TGTGCCAGCAGCTTAGTTCAGGATCCGAACACTGAAGCTTTCTTT
NA | TRBJ2-1 | TRBV19 | TRBD2 | CASSPGLANEQFF | TGTGCCAGTAGTCCGGGACTAGCAAATGAGCAGTTCTTC
NA | TRBJ2-1 | TRBV15 | TRBD1 | CATSRAGQGVSYNEQFF | TGTGCCACCAGCAGAGCGGGACAGGGTGTGTCCTACAATGAGCAGTTCTTC
NA | TRBJ1-1 | TRBV12-3/TRBV12-4 | NA | CASSPGHSEAFF | TGTGCCAGCAGTCCAGGACACTCTGAAGCTTTCTTT
NA | TRBJ1-3 | TRBV19 | NA | CASTVGNTIYF | TGTGCCAGTACTGTTGGAAACACCATATATTTT
NA | TRBJ2-3 | TRBV19 | TRBD2 | CASMGRERADTQYF | TGTGCCAGTATGGGGCGGGAGCGGGCAGATACGCAGTATTTT
NA | TRBJ2-7 | TRBV3-1/TRBV3-2 | TRBD2 | CASRGTNSYEQYF | TGTGCCAGCAGGGGGACTAACTCCTACGAGCAGTACTTC
NA | TRBJ2-5 | TRBV3-1/TRBV3-2 | TRBD2 | CASSQEGVLAGAQETQYF | TGTGCCAGCAGCCAAGAGGGGGTGCTAGCGGGAGCACAAGAGACCCAGTACTTC
NA | TRBJ2-5 | TRBV5-1 | TRBD1 | CASSSGQGRETQYF | TGCGCCAGCAGCTCAGGACAGGGCAGGGAGACCCAGTACTTC
NA | TRBJ2-7 | TRBV2 | TRBD1 | CASRRDRADEQYF | TGTGCCAGCAGGAGGGACAGGGCAGACGAGCAGTACTTC
NA | TRBJ2-3 | TRBV2 | TRBD2 | CASKLASGRRGSDTQYF | TGTGCCAGCAAGTTGGCTAGCGGGAGGAGGGGGTCAGATACGCAGTATTTT
once | TRBJ2-2 | TRBV11-2 | NA | CASSLNRMLNTGELFF | TGTGCCAGCAGCCTGAACAGGATGCTGAACACCGGGGAGCTGTTTTTT
few | TRBJ2-1 | TRBV5-1 | TRBD2 | CASSRGVEYNEQFF | TGCGCCAGCAGCCGGGGGGTAGAGTACAATGAGCAGTTCTTC
NA | TRBJ1-5 | TRBV5-3 | NA | CARETRGYSNQPQHF | TGTGCCAGAGAAACCAGGGGATATAGCAATCAGCCCCAGCATTTT
once | TRBJ1-5 | TRBV30 | NA | CAWSVPDRFNQPQHF | TGTGCCTGGAGTGTCCCAGACAGGTTCAATCAGCCCCAGCATTTT
once | TRBJ2-1 | TRBV7-8 | TRBD2 | CASSLVSAGVINEQFF | TGTGCCAGCAGCTTAGTTTCCGCGGGAGTGATCAATGAGCAGTTCTTC
once | TRBJ2-1 | TRBV5-1 | TRBD2 | CASSLTSGTNEQFF | TGCGCCAGCAGCTTGACTAGCGGGACCAATGAGCAGTTCTTC
once | TRBJ2-7 | TRBV27 | NA | CASSLRVAEAYEQYF | TGTGCCAGCAGTTTGAGAGTAGCGGAAGCCTACGAGCAGTACTTC
once | TRBJ2-1 | TRBV11-3 | NA | CASSFTSTLMTQGNEQFF | TGTGCCAGCAGCTTTACTTCCACCCTGATGACCCAGGGGAATGAGCAGTTCTTC
once | TRBJ2-2 | TRBV18 | TRBD1 | CASSSSDRANTGELFF | TGTGCCAGCTCATCATCCGACAGGGCGAACACCGGGGAGCTGTTTTTT
few | TRBJ2-2 | TRBV2 | NA | CASSEVLITGELFF | TGTGCCAGCAGTGAAGTGTTAATCACCGGGGAGCTGTTTTTT
NA | TRBJ1-2 | TRBV5-5 | TRBD1 | CASSLSVGTVNYGYTF | TGTGCCAGCAGCTTGTCCGTGGGGACAGTTAACTATGGCTACACCTTC
NA | TRBJ2-1 | TRBV2 | TRBD2 | CASTVTSGMISEQFF | TGTGCCAGCACTGTGACTAGCGGGATGATCAGTGAGCAGTTCTTC